This record looks at one T cell receptor (beta chain) sequence and its context. Its antigen is unknown. The sample belongs to a study of shared clonotypes between healthy human individuals. On the study more broadly: The donor pool was made up of a couple of women and three men aged 18 to 49. A donor's plate count was three for CD4 naive and three for CD4 memory; CD8 naive had two and CD8 memory one.

The protocol was immunoSEQ multiplex PCR, while the TCRdb copy is restricted to in-frame clones and leaves out a portion. The data hold roughly 410,000 clones, with roughly 96% observed a single time. The CDR3 sequence is 15 residues long. Per the germline V gene, CDR1 is SEHNR and CDR2 is FQNEAQ (reference sequence). V gave up 0 bases and J gave up 6 bases; unmatched junction bases: 1. CD8 memory combined CD45RO+ cells with CCR7-negative CD45RA+ TemRA cells. Overall study results and limits: Generation probabilities of non-shared clonotypes were lower (relative to those shared by all four donors).

Material for sequencing was memory CD8+ T cells sorted from blood. Described subset: CD45RO+ cells pooled with CCR7-negative TemRA cells. The chain carries TRBV7-9 and TRBJ2-1; 11 bases map to TRBD1. The origin of this receptor is a man aged 25-45 years in good health. CDR3: CASSLAGTGGNEQFF. In DNA, the CDR3 is TGTGCCAGCAGCTTAGCCGGGACAGGGGGCAATGAGCAGTTCTTC. Together with reference TRBV7-9 and TRBJ2-1, the CDR3 gives the full variable domain: DTGVSQNPRHKITKRGQNVTFRCDPISEHNRLYWYRQTLGQGPEFLTYFQNEAQLEKSRLLSDRFSAERPKGSFSTLEIQRTEQGDSAMYLCASSLAGTGGNEQFFGPGTRLTVL.